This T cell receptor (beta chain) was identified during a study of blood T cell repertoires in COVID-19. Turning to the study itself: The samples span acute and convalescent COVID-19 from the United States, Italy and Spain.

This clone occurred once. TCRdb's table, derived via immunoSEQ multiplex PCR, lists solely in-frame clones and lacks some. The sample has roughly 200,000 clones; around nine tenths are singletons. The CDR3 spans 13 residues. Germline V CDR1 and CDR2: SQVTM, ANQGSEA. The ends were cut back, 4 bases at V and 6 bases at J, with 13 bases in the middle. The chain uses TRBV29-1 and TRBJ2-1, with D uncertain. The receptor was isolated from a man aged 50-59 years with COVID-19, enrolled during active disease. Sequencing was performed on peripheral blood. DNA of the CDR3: TGCAGCGTTGCTTGGCTAGTTGGCAATGAGCAGTTCTTC. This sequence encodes CSVAWLVGNEQFF.